This TCR beta chain was sequenced during a study of blood T cell repertoires in COVID-19. The wider study: Researchers got acute and convalescent COVID-19 samples from the United States, Italy and Spain. The analysed material was cDNA or gDNA that came from T cells, B-cell-depleted T cells, or PBMCs.

Trimming shortened V by 2 bases and J by 3 bases, and 8 bases separated the two germline ends. This CDR3 region has 13 residues. Germline CDR1 reads SEHNR; CDR2 reads FQNEAQ (reference sequence). As handled by the study authors: Estimation of nucleated cell counts relied on the amplification of reference gene primers. The method was immunoSEQ multiplex PCR; TCRdb's version includes in-frame clones alone and lacks a portion of them. D and trimming were read from the DNA, whereas the V and J calls and clone size are those reported in that table. The sample gives 150,000 to 200,000 clones, about 88% of which show up once; about 4.2% is in the top ten.

V and J are TRBV7-9 and TRBJ2-7, with D possibly being TRBD2 (5 bases). The sequenced material came from peripheral blood. This sequence was found in a human donor in a cohort sampled during active COVID-19. CDR3 sequence (DNA): TGTGCCAGCAGCTTAACGGGAATCTACGAGCAGTACTTC. Translating it yields CASSLTGIYEQYF.